This TCR beta chain was profiled in a study of PD-1 blockade in mismatch repair-deficient tumors. About the research overall: Patients had over 10 mismatch repair-deficient cancer types, all previously treated and progressing. The study's findings and limits: Three of seven peptides expanded clones, giving 140 to 150 unique blood TCRs. After pembrolizumab, tumor-resident clones rose rapidly, then generally contracted before radiologic responses.

Clones were sequenced by immunoSEQ multiplex PCR, and TCRdb holds only the in-frame ones, with some missing. The sample holds about 15,000 clones; 86% are singletons and the top ten take 3.5% to 5%. There are 15 residues in the CDR3. Looked up from germline, CDR1 is KGHSH and CDR2 is LQKENI. Time point here: roughly ten-day in vitro stimulation with candidate neoantigen peptide 6. A roughly eleven-day in vitro culture was run per each of about 7 reactive peptides. Comment on this clone: What it binds is not known. The CDR3 does not end in the conserved phenylalanine or tryptophan, so this is likely a read error.

Sample: cells cultured in vitro, taken from a patient treated with pembrolizumab. This receptor was identified in an adult with mismatch repair-deficient cancer. The gene calls are TRBV18 and TRBJ1-1; 8 bases map to TRBD1. CDR3 sequence (DNA): TGTGCCAGCTCGCCACAACAGGGGGTGGACACTGAAGCTTTCCTT. Protein: CASSPQQGVDTEAFL.